This T cell receptor (beta chain) emerged from a study of cytomegalovirus exposure and HLA in healthy donors. Overall study context: A later analysis reported the 120 or so validation repertoires used the same platform as the approximately 670 first-cohort repertoires.

CDR3 length equals 13 residues. The germline V and J ends were trimmed by 7 bases and 1 base, with 9 bases remaining between them. Germline assignment: CDR1 SGHNT and CDR2 YYREEE (reference sequence). Sequenced by immunoSEQ multiplex PCR; TCRdb stores in-frame clones only, minus some. The table lists approximately 270,000 clones, 87% of them singletons. This TCR was recovered from a man between 18 and 35 years old in good health and CMV-seropositive. The chain couples TRBV5-4 to TRBJ1-3, with a weak D call TRBD1 (5 bases). Sequenced: PBMCs. Here the CDR3 reads CASGTVSGNTIYF. CDR3 nucleotides: TGTGCCAGCGGGACGGTGTCTGGAAACACCATATATTTT.